Presented here are 21 T cell receptor beta chains from one specimen sequenced in a study of cytomegalovirus exposure and HLA in healthy donors. 13 Jbeta primers and 60 Vbeta primers were used for the PCR. Only in-frame clones appear in the TCRdb table, and some are missing; sequencing was by immunoSEQ multiplex PCR. The sample totals around 70,000 clones. The sample consisted of PBMCs. These receptors were taken from a woman aged 40 to 50 in good health and CMV-seropositive.

The rearrangement links TRBV5-1 to TRBJ2-7; no clear D gene. The CDR3 contains 13 residues. CDR1 is SGHRS, CDR2 YFSETQ, per germline. V dropped 2 bases and J dropped 2 bases, with 8 bases sitting between them. CDR3 in amino acids: CASSFGGPYEQYF. CDR3 DNA sequence: TGCGCCAGCAGCTTTGGCGGCCCCTACGAGCAGTACTTC.

V usage is TRBV6-5 and J usage is TRBJ2-1, with 10 bases aligning to TRBD2. Germline values: CDR1 MNHEY, CDR2 SVGAGI. The CDR3 length is 14 residues. Germline trimming cut 6 bases from V and 4 bases from J; bases unmatched to any gene: 3. CDR3 coding DNA: TGTGCCAGCAGAACTAGCGGGATATACAATGAGCAGTTCTTC. As protein: CASRTSGIYNEQFF.

The chain links TRBV14 to TRBJ2-6; possible D gene TRBD1, 6 bases. The CDR3 has 16 residues. Germline V gives CDR1 SGHDN, CDR2 FVKESK. Trimming removed 5 bases from V and 0 bases from J, with 11 bases in between. The CDR3, as DNA: TGTGCCAGCAGCTCCGGGACAACCTCTGGGGCCAACGTCCTGACTTTC. This translates into CASSSGTTSGANVLTF.

The chain is built from TRBV9 and TRBJ2-7, with 8 bases that match TRBD1. The V and J ends lost 4 bases and 5 bases, in that order; junction bases with no gene match: 8. The CDR3 covers 14 residues. Germline V gene data show CDR1 as SGDLS and CDR2 as YYNGEE. The CDR3 protein is CASSPWDRRDEQYF. Written as DNA, the CDR3 is TGTGCCAGCAGCCCCTGGGACAGGCGGGACGAGCAGTACTTC.

The chain uses TRBV27 and TRBJ2-7, with 11 bases matching TRBD2. Germline lookup yields CDR1 MNHEY and CDR2 SMNVEV (reference sequence). With V trimmed by 4 bases and J by 3 bases, 8 bases remained unmatched. The CDR3 loop spans 16 amino acids. CDR3 nucleotides: TGTGCCAGCAGTTCAACCTTAGCGGGAGGGTACTACGAGCAGTACTTC. Its protein is CASSSTLAGGYYEQYF.

The chain employs TRBV6-6 and TRBJ1-5; D unresolved. Trimming cost V 6 bases and J 5 bases, with 14 bases left between them. CDR3 size: 14 residues. The germline V gene has CDR1 MNHNY and CDR2 SVGAGI (reference sequence). The CDR3 reads CASRSRTQHQPQHF. The CDR3 DNA is TGTGCCAGCAGATCTAGGACTCAGCATCAGCCCCAGCATTTT.

The chain employs TRBV5-4 and TRBJ1-4; the D is unclear. Germline loops: CDR1 SGHNT, CDR2 YYREEE (reference sequence). The CDR3 runs to 15 residues. V lost 0 bases to trimming and J lost 4 bases, with 10 bases between them. The CDR3 region is CASSLGSGLNEKLFF. CDR3 sequence (DNA): TGTGCCAGCAGCTTGGGGTCAGGCCTTAATGAAAAACTGTTTTTT.

The rearrangement uses TRBV18 and TRBJ2-2; 14 bases are a match to TRBD2. Trimming cost V 8 bases and J 1 base; bases outside gene matches: 3. Germline V gives CDR1 KGHSH, CDR2 LQKENI. This CDR3 region has 16 residues. CDR3 residues: CASTTSGRENTGELFF. The DNA for the CDR3 is TGTGCCAGCACGACTAGCGGGAGGGAGAACACCGGGGAGCTGTTTTTT.

The chain has TRBV10-2 and TRBJ2-3; 8 bases match TRBD2. The CDR3 runs 12 residues. The J segment lost 6 bases and the V segment lost 8 bases, leaving 4 bases of the junction unmatched. Germline V gene sequence: CDR1 WSHSY, CDR2 SAAADI. DNA of the CDR3: TGCGCCAGCTCCGGGGGGGGCGATACGCAGTATTTT. Translated: CASSGGGDTQYF.

The genes are TRBV10-3 and TRBJ1-5, with TRBD1 as a possible D gene (5 bases). Germline V CDR1 and CDR2: ENHRY, SYGVKD. The V and J ends lost 2 bases and 3 bases respectively, with 8 bases between them. The CDR3 length is 14 residues. The CDR3 coding sequence is TGTGCCATCAGTGAGGCAGGGTACAATCAGCCCCAGCATTTT. Protein sequence: CAISEAGYNQPQHF.

The chain employs TRBV7-9 and TRBJ1-1, with D possibly TRBD1 on 6 matching bases. Trimming cost V 3 bases and J 1 base, with 9 bases left between them. The CDR3 contains 14 residues. Germline V gene lookup returns CDR1 SEHNR and CDR2 FQNEAQ (reference sequence). The CDR3 DNA follows: TGTGCCAGCAGCTTGCGGGGGCCGAACACTGAAGCTTTCTTT. Translated: CASSLRGPNTEAFF.

The V and J genes are TRBV19 and TRBJ1-5, with TRBD1 identical over 8 bases. Germline-derived CDR1 and CDR2 are LNHDA and SQIVND (reference sequence). Trimming at V came to 4 bases and at J to 6 bases, leaving 8 bases not matched to a gene. The CDR3 loop spans 15 amino acids. The CDR3 spells CASSTVTGVGQPQHF. The CDR3, as DNA: TGTGCCAGTAGTACTGTGACAGGGGTGGGTCAGCCCCAGCATTTT.

This chain joins TRBV5-6 and TRBJ1-1, with 7 bases matching TRBD1. The CDR3 is made up of 13 amino acids. The V gene end was trimmed by 4 bases and the J gene end by 7 bases; junction bases not matched to a gene: 7. The germline V gene encodes CDR1 SGHDT and CDR2 YYEEEE. In nucleotides, the CDR3 is TGTGCCAGCAGCCCGAATTCAGGGGGTGAAGCTTTCTTT. Its translation: CASSPNSGGEAFF. Looking up the rest from reference TRBV5-6 and TRBJ1-1 gives the full variable domain: DAGVTQSPTHLIKTRGQQVTLRCSPKSGHDTVSWYQQALGQGPQFIFQYYEEEERQRGNFPDRFSGHQFPNYSSELNVNALLLGDSALYLCASSPNSGGEAFFGQGTRLTVV.

The rearrangement uses TRBV2 and TRBJ2-5, with D possibly matching TRBD1 (5 bases). Germline-derived CDR1 and CDR2 are SNHLY and FYNNEI. CDR3 length equals 11 residues. Trimming pared 8 bases from V and 5 bases from J, leaving 9 bases between. The CDR3 spells CASQGVETQYF. The CDR3 DNA follows: TGTGCCAGCCAAGGGGTTGAGACCCAGTACTTC.

The V call is TRBV19, the J call TRBJ1-2; the match to TRBD1 covers 12 bases. Per the germline V gene, CDR1 is LNHDA and CDR2 is SQIVND (reference sequence). The CDR3 length is 15 residues. With V trimmed by 8 bases and J by 7 bases, 11 bases remained unmatched. The CDR3 bases are TGTGCCAGTGTGTATCCGGGACAGGGGGCGCGTGGCTACACCTTC. As protein: CASVYPGQGARGYTF.

The V call is TRBV19, the J call TRBJ2-5; 11 nucleotides line up with TRBD2. The J call may be in error: the DNA end matches TRBJ2-7 better. Looked up from germline, CDR1 is LNHDA and CDR2 is SQIVND (reference sequence). The CDR3 length is 16 residues. CDR3 sequence reads: CASSILTSGTSYEQYF. As DNA, the CDR3 is TGTGCCAGTAGTATCCTGACTAGCGGGACTTCCTACGAGCAGTACTTC.

The chain uses TRBV7-2 and TRBJ2-4, with TRBD2 as a possible D gene (5 bases). Trimming took 4 bases from V and 6 from J, leaving 16 bases between them. Germline V gene sequence: CDR1 SGHTA, CDR2 FQGNSA. The CDR3 has 15 amino acids. CDR3 DNA: TGTGCCAGCAGCTCCCCCGAGAGGGCGAGAAACATTCAGTACTTC. This translates into CASSSPERARNIQYF.

This chain connects TRBV19 to TRBJ1-2; D is undetermined. V was pared by 0 bases and J by 7 bases, with 9 bases between. Germline CDR1 is LNHDA and CDR2 is SQIVND (reference sequence). The CDR3 covers 13 residues. CDR3 DNA: TGTGCCAGTAGTATAGAGGGGAGTGGTGGCTACACCTTC. Its protein product is CASSIEGSGGYTF.

This sequence joins TRBV5-8 and TRBJ1-6; D remains ambiguous. Germline CDR1 reads SGHTS; CDR2 reads YDEGEE. V was cut by 0 bases and J by 8 bases, with 6 bases left in between. The CDR3 is made up of 13 amino acids. CDR3 amino acids: CASSLVADSPLHF. The CDR3 DNA is TGTGCCAGCAGCTTGGTGGCGGATTCACCCCTCCACTTT.

The chain couples TRBV7-8 to TRBJ2-7; 7 positions match TRBD1. The CDR3 runs to 15 residues. CDR1 and CDR2 (germline): SGHVS, FQNEAQ. The V segment lost 5 bases and the J segment 4 bases; nucleotides outside the gene matches: 11. As DNA, the CDR3 is TGTGCCAGCAGCCATTTTACAGGGGCCGCGTACGAGCAGTACTTC. Translated, it gives CASSHFTGAAYEQYF.

This chain uses TRBV4-3 with TRBJ2-2; D is uncertain. V was cut by 3 bases and J by 3 bases, with 14 bases left in between. Per the germline V gene, CDR1 is LGHNA and CDR2 is YSLEER. The CDR3 totals 16 residues. The CDR3, as DNA: TGCGCCAGCAGCCACTCCTCCGGGTCCTACACCGGGGAGCTGTTTTTT. This encodes CASSHSSGSYTGELFF.